This T cell receptor beta chain was recorded in a study of cytomegalovirus exposure and HLA in healthy donors. Study observations and caveats: With further analysis later on, most CMV-associated TCR beta chains appeared HLA-restricted. Listed as cytomegalovirus-associated were around 160 TCR beta chains. Accurate HLA-A and HLA-B prediction from TCR beta sequences was reported for most subjects.

Primers for the PCR totalled 60 Vbeta and 13 Jbeta. Original data processing: The authors later counted 65 million to 90 million unique TCR beta chains, roughly 10 million of them shared. Method: immunoSEQ multiplex PCR; TCRdb's copy keeps in-frame clones and lacks some. From that table come the V and J calls and clone size; the DNA was used to work out D and trimming. The sample lists 100,000 to 150,000 clones, approximately 76% occurring once. V was clipped by 0 bases and J by 0 bases, with 9 bases between them. Germline V gene lookup returns CDR1 GTSNPN and CDR2 SVGIG (reference sequence). CDR3 length: 16 residues. A note on this clone: Its cognate antigen is unknown.

V gene TRBV30 combines with J gene TRBJ2-6; D ambiguous. This clonotype was sampled from a man aged 60 to 75 in good health and CMV-seropositive. Sequencing input: PBMCs. The CDR3 region is CAWSVHGYSGANVLTF. The CDR3 nucleotides read TGTGCCTGGAGTGTACATGGTTACTCTGGGGCCAACGTCCTGACTTTC. Full variable domain (remainder filled in from reference TRBV30 and TRBJ2-6): SQTIHQWPATLVQPVGSPLSLECTVEGTSNPNLYWYRQAAGRGLQLLFYSVGIGQISSEVPQNLSASRPQDRQFILSSKKLLLSDSGFYLCAWSVHGYSGANVLTFGAGSRLTVL.